The rows below give T cell receptor beta chains drawn from one sample of a study of CD8 T cells in ankylosing spondylitis. TCRdb reprocessed the 5' RACE reads with MiXCR, giving one entry per CDR3 protein. This repertoire shows roughly 230,000 distinct CDR3 sequences, under 20% found once; its top ten account for about a third. Sequenced input: blood, either unsorted or a sorted T cell fraction (not recorded which). Source of these receptors: a male donor with ankylosing spondylitis or in good health (not recorded which). The CDR3 runs from the conserved cysteine through the conserved F or W. Fields, in order: CDR3 protein, CDR3 DNA, D gene, J gene, V gene, clone size. The D gene is left open where the match is weak. Rows give clone size only sometimes, using once, few, many, or a class for an expanded clone.

cdr3_aa: CASSYIAETFQETQYF
cdr3_nt: TGTGCCAGCAGTTATATAGCGGAAACTTTCCAAGAGACCCAGTACTTC
d_call: -
j_call: TRBJ2-5
v_call: TRBV6-2/TRBV6-3
clone_size: -

cdr3_aa: CASSLEVQGTYYNEQFF
cdr3_nt: TGTGCCAGCAGCTTGGAGGTGCAGGGGACCTACTACAATGAGCAGTTCTTC
d_call: -
j_call: TRBJ2-1
v_call: TRBV5-6
clone_size: few

cdr3_aa: CSVEDPLTSGTNTGELFF
cdr3_nt: TGCAGCGTTGAAGACCCTCTGACTAGCGGCACTAACACCGGGGAGCTGTTTTTT
d_call: TRBD2
j_call: TRBJ2-2
v_call: TRBV29-1
clone_size: -

cdr3_aa: CSPIYHDGSKNIQYF
cdr3_nt: TGCAGCCCAATTTACCACGACGGTTCCAAAAACATTCAGTACTTC
d_call: -
j_call: TRBJ2-4
v_call: TRBV29-1
clone_size: many

cdr3_aa: CASSDVRASTDTQYF
cdr3_nt: TGTGCCAGCAGCGACGTACGGGCTAGTACAGATACGCAGTATTTT
d_call: -
j_call: TRBJ2-3
v_call: TRBV27
clone_size: -

cdr3_aa: CSVNGPGPLFATDTQYF
cdr3_nt: TGCAGCGTTAACGGCCCGGGACCCCTGTTTGCCACAGATACGCAGTATTTT
d_call: -
j_call: TRBJ2-3
v_call: TRBV29-1
clone_size: -

cdr3_aa: CASSPTGTPQSDTEAFF
cdr3_nt: TGTGCCAGCTCACCCACCGGGACACCCCAGTCGGACACTGAAGCTTTCTTT
d_call: -
j_call: TRBJ1-1
v_call: TRBV18
clone_size: few

cdr3_aa: CSVDPTSGIRYNEQFF
cdr3_nt: TGCAGCGTTGACCCGACTAGCGGGATCCGTTACAATGAGCAGTTCTTC
d_call: TRBD2
j_call: TRBJ2-1
v_call: TRBV29-1
clone_size: -

cdr3_aa: CASSLQPREQFF
cdr3_nt: TGTGCCAGCAGCCTACAACCACGCGAGCAGTTCTTC
d_call: -
j_call: TRBJ2-1
v_call: TRBV12-3/TRBV12-4
clone_size: -

cdr3_aa: CASRDISGSPYNEQFF
cdr3_nt: TGCGCCAGCAGAGATATAAGCGGGAGTCCGTACAATGAGCAGTTCTTC
d_call: TRBD2
j_call: TRBJ2-1
v_call: TRBV5-1
clone_size: -

cdr3_aa: CAIRGTGNLGEAFF
cdr3_nt: TGTGCCATCAGGGGGACAGGGAACTTAGGCGAAGCTTTCTTT
d_call: TRBD1
j_call: TRBJ1-1
v_call: TRBV10-3
clone_size: -

cdr3_aa: CASSFDQQVLSYEQYF
cdr3_nt: TGTGCCAGCAGCTTCGACCAACAGGTTCTTTCCTACGAGCAGTACTTC
d_call: -
j_call: TRBJ2-7
v_call: TRBV7-9
clone_size: many

cdr3_aa: CASSSPQETQYF
cdr3_nt: TGTGCCAGCAGCAGTCCCCAAGAGACCCAGTACTTC
d_call: -
j_call: TRBJ2-5
v_call: TRBV7-6
clone_size: few

cdr3_aa: CASSPATTGANYEQYF
cdr3_nt: TGTGCCAGCAGCCCGGCCACGACAGGGGCGAACTACGAGCAGTACTTC
d_call: TRBD1
j_call: TRBJ2-7
v_call: TRBV3-1
clone_size: -

cdr3_aa: CASSRGGGWTDTQYF
cdr3_nt: TGTGCCAGCAGCCGGGGGGGGGGTTGGACAGATACGCAGTATTTT
d_call: TRBD2
j_call: TRBJ2-3
v_call: TRBV7-8
clone_size: few

cdr3_aa: CASSLGLAISSDTQYF
cdr3_nt: TGCGCCAGCAGCTTGGGACTAGCAATATCCTCAGATACGCAGTATTTT
d_call: TRBD2
j_call: TRBJ2-3
v_call: TRBV5-1
clone_size: few

cdr3_aa: CASSVGVNEQFF
cdr3_nt: TGTGCCAGCAGCGTGGGAGTAAATGAGCAGTTCTTC
d_call: -
j_call: TRBJ2-1
v_call: TRBV9
clone_size: -

cdr3_aa: CASSYSPYNEQFF
cdr3_nt: TGTGCCAGCAGTTACTCCCCATACAATGAGCAGTTCTTC
d_call: -
j_call: TRBJ2-1
v_call: TRBV6-2/TRBV6-3
clone_size: few

cdr3_aa: CASSLAPMGLAGDTGELFF
cdr3_nt: TGTGCCAGCAGCTTAGCGCCAATGGGACTAGCGGGAGACACCGGGGAGCTGTTTTTT
d_call: TRBD2
j_call: TRBJ2-2
v_call: TRBV7-8
clone_size: -

cdr3_aa: CASSPGQPNTDTQYF
cdr3_nt: TGTGCCAGCAGTCCGGGACAGCCTAACACAGATACGCAGTATTTT
d_call: TRBD1
j_call: TRBJ2-3
v_call: TRBV6-2/TRBV6-3
clone_size: few

cdr3_aa: CSVQGWTGPETQYF
cdr3_nt: TGCAGCGTTCAAGGATGGACAGGGCCGGAGACCCAGTACTTC
d_call: TRBD1
j_call: TRBJ2-5
v_call: TRBV29-1
clone_size: many

cdr3_aa: CSVDLGAGNTIYF
cdr3_nt: TGCAGCGTTGATTTGGGGGCTGGAAACACCATATATTTT
d_call: -
j_call: TRBJ1-3
v_call: TRBV29-1
clone_size: few

cdr3_aa: CASSLDVLAGNPWTYEQYF
cdr3_nt: TGTGCCAGCAGCTTAGACGTACTAGCGGGCAACCCATGGACCTACGAGCAGTACTTC
d_call: TRBD2
j_call: TRBJ2-7
v_call: TRBV11-2
clone_size: -

cdr3_aa: CASSSGTVIHSNQPQHF
cdr3_nt: TGTGCCAGCAGTTCAGGCACTGTAATTCATAGCAATCAGCCCCAGCATTTT
d_call: -
j_call: TRBJ1-5
v_call: TRBV12-3/TRBV12-4
clone_size: -

cdr3_aa: CASSPGGGPNEKLFF
cdr3_nt: TGTGCCAGCTCTCCCGGTGGGGGTCCTAATGAAAAACTGTTTTTT
d_call: -
j_call: TRBJ1-4
v_call: TRBV18
clone_size: many

cdr3_aa: CASSYYESSYNEQFF
cdr3_nt: TGTGCCAGCAGTTATTACGAGAGCTCCTACAATGAGCAGTTCTTC
d_call: -
j_call: TRBJ2-1
v_call: TRBV28
clone_size: -

cdr3_aa: CASSQGTINEKLFF
cdr3_nt: TGCGCCAGCAGCCAGGGGACAATTAATGAAAAACTGTTTTTT
d_call: -
j_call: TRBJ1-4
v_call: TRBV5-1
clone_size: -

cdr3_aa: CASTYTGAGEQYF
cdr3_nt: TGTGCCAGCACTTATACAGGGGCAGGCGAGCAGTACTTC
d_call: TRBD1
j_call: TRBJ2-7
v_call: TRBV6-5
clone_size: many

cdr3_aa: CASSQDRLGRDTQYF
cdr3_nt: TGCGCCAGCAGCCAAGATCGTCTGGGCAGAGATACGCAGTATTTT
d_call: -
j_call: TRBJ2-3
v_call: TRBV4-3
clone_size: few

cdr3_aa: CASIRTGLYNQPQHF
cdr3_nt: TGTGCCAGCATTAGGACAGGCCTCTACAATCAGCCCCAGCATTTT
d_call: TRBD1
j_call: TRBJ1-5
v_call: TRBV28
clone_size: -

cdr3_aa: CASSLGTGSSYEQYF
cdr3_nt: TGTGCCAGCAGTTTGGGGACGGGTAGCTCCTACGAGCAGTACTTC
d_call: -
j_call: TRBJ2-7
v_call: TRBV28
clone_size: many

cdr3_aa: CASSWTGGMETQYF
cdr3_nt: TGTGCCAGCAGCTGGACAGGGGGCATGGAGACCCAGTACTTC
d_call: TRBD1
j_call: TRBJ2-5
v_call: TRBV7-2
clone_size: few

cdr3_aa: CASSILTGGGTDTQYF
cdr3_nt: TGTGCCAGCAGCATTTTGACAGGGGGTGGCACAGATACGCAGTATTTT
d_call: TRBD1
j_call: TRBJ2-3
v_call: TRBV7-2
clone_size: many

cdr3_aa: CASRPTRGLRLLTVTEAFF
cdr3_nt: TGTGCCAGCAGACCTACCCGGGGACTACGGCTCTTGACGGTCACTGAAGCTTTCTTT
d_call: -
j_call: TRBJ1-1
v_call: TRBV3-1
clone_size: few

cdr3_aa: CASKDESYNEQFF
cdr3_nt: TGTGCCAGCAAAGACGAGAGTTACAATGAGCAGTTCTTC
d_call: -
j_call: TRBJ2-1
v_call: TRBV12-3/TRBV12-4
clone_size: -

cdr3_aa: CSASGLAGNYEQYF
cdr3_nt: TGCAGTGCTAGCGGACTAGCGGGAAATTACGAGCAGTACTTC
d_call: TRBD2
j_call: TRBJ2-7
v_call: TRBV20-1
clone_size: few

cdr3_aa: CASSKVGTSGIFSYEQYF
cdr3_nt: TGTGCCAGCAGCAAAGTCGGGACTAGCGGGATTTTTTCCTACGAGCAGTACTTC
d_call: -
j_call: TRBJ2-7
v_call: TRBV21-1
clone_size: few

cdr3_aa: CSAGTSVETQYF
cdr3_nt: TGCAGTGCTGGGACTAGCGTAGAGACCCAGTACTTC
d_call: TRBD2
j_call: TRBJ2-5
v_call: TRBV20-1
clone_size: -

cdr3_aa: CASSVDPGANVLTF
cdr3_nt: TGTGCCAGCAGCGTTGACCCTGGGGCCAACGTCCTGACTTTC
d_call: -
j_call: TRBJ2-6
v_call: TRBV9
clone_size: few

cdr3_aa: CSVDTSSLPQEQFF
cdr3_nt: TGCAGCGTAGACACTAGCTCCCTACCCCAGGAGCAGTTCTTC
d_call: -
j_call: TRBJ2-1
v_call: TRBV29-1
clone_size: few

cdr3_aa: CASSRLGAALYNEQFF
cdr3_nt: TGTGCCAGCAGCCGCCTTGGAGCGGCCCTCTACAATGAGCAGTTCTTC
d_call: -
j_call: TRBJ2-1
v_call: TRBV7-9
clone_size: -

cdr3_aa: CASSQVWQGVSYNEQFF
cdr3_nt: TGCGCCAGCAGCCAAGTGTGGCAGGGGGTTTCCTACAATGAGCAGTTCTTC
d_call: TRBD1
j_call: TRBJ2-1
v_call: TRBV4-3
clone_size: -

cdr3_aa: CASSQGQFTGELFF
cdr3_nt: TGTGCCAGCAGCCAGGGACAGTTCACCGGGGAGCTGTTTTTT
d_call: TRBD1
j_call: TRBJ2-2
v_call: TRBV13
clone_size: few

cdr3_aa: CSARDPGFYEQYF
cdr3_nt: TGCAGTGCTAGAGATCCAGGTTTCTACGAGCAGTACTTC
d_call: -
j_call: TRBJ2-7
v_call: TRBV20-1
clone_size: -

cdr3_aa: CASSLWHPTEVFSYEQYF
cdr3_nt: TGTGCCAGCAGCTTATGGCATCCGACAGAGGTATTCTCCTACGAGCAGTACTTC
d_call: -
j_call: TRBJ2-7
v_call: TRBV11-2
clone_size: -

cdr3_aa: CASSLVSGAQETQYF
cdr3_nt: TGTGCCAGCAGCTTAGTTAGCGGGGCCCAAGAGACCCAGTACTTC
d_call: TRBD2
j_call: TRBJ2-5
v_call: TRBV7-3
clone_size: many

cdr3_aa: CSVDLGELFF
cdr3_nt: TGCAGCGTTGACCTCGGGGAGCTGTTTTTT
d_call: -
j_call: TRBJ2-2
v_call: TRBV29-1
clone_size: -

cdr3_aa: CASSHQRTGHDQPQHF
cdr3_nt: TGTGCCAGCAGCCACCAAAGGACAGGGCACGATCAGCCCCAGCATTTT
d_call: TRBD1
j_call: TRBJ1-5
v_call: TRBV5-5
clone_size: -

cdr3_aa: CASSQGTGLTDTQYF
cdr3_nt: TGCGCCAGCAGCCAAGGCACGGGGCTCACAGATACGCAGTATTTT
d_call: -
j_call: TRBJ2-3
v_call: TRBV4-3
clone_size: -

cdr3_aa: CRVPSGLGGNEQFF
cdr3_nt: TGCAGAGTCCCCAGCGGATTAGGAGGGAATGAGCAGTTCTTC
d_call: -
j_call: TRBJ2-1
v_call: TRBV29-1
clone_size: -

cdr3_aa: CSAEGSSGSADTQYF
cdr3_nt: TGCAGTGCCGAGGGTTCAAGCGGGAGTGCAGATACGCAGTATTTT
d_call: TRBD2
j_call: TRBJ2-3
v_call: TRBV20-1
clone_size: -

cdr3_aa: CASTLLAAEGTDTQYF
cdr3_nt: TGTGCCAGCACCCTACTAGCGGCAGAGGGCACAGATACGCAGTATTTT
d_call: TRBD2
j_call: TRBJ2-3
v_call: TRBV12-3/TRBV12-4
clone_size: many

cdr3_aa: CASSPLPGTEAFF
cdr3_nt: TGTGCCAGCAGTCCCCTCCCGGGGACTGAAGCTTTCTTT
d_call: -
j_call: TRBJ1-1
v_call: TRBV27
clone_size: -

cdr3_aa: CASSLRASGSQETQYF
cdr3_nt: TGTGCCAGCAGTTTGAGGGCTAGCGGGTCCCAAGAGACCCAGTACTTC
d_call: TRBD2
j_call: TRBJ2-5
v_call: TRBV12-3/TRBV12-4
clone_size: once

cdr3_aa: CSVDSFSSGSSYNEQFF
cdr3_nt: TGCAGCGTTGACTCTTTCTCTAGCGGGAGCTCCTACAATGAGCAGTTCTTC
d_call: TRBD2
j_call: TRBJ2-1
v_call: TRBV29-1
clone_size: many

cdr3_aa: CASSLEGPHYGYTF
cdr3_nt: TGCGCCAGCAGCTTGGAGGGACCCCACTATGGCTACACCTTC
d_call: -
j_call: TRBJ1-2
v_call: TRBV5-1
clone_size: -

cdr3_aa: CASSQLGGRGTDTQYF
cdr3_nt: TGTGCCAGCAGCCAGCTCGGGGGAAGGGGCACAGATACGCAGTATTTT
d_call: -
j_call: TRBJ2-3
v_call: TRBV7-9
clone_size: -

cdr3_aa: CASTVGRGFNQPQHF
cdr3_nt: TGTGCCAGCACCGTGGGACGGGGATTCAATCAGCCCCAGCATTTT
d_call: -
j_call: TRBJ1-5
v_call: TRBV3-1
clone_size: -

cdr3_aa: CASSQGARDNSYEQYF
cdr3_nt: TGTGCCAGCAGCCAAGGGGCCCGGGACAACTCCTACGAGCAGTACTTC
d_call: -
j_call: TRBJ2-7
v_call: TRBV3-1
clone_size: -